A selection of T cell receptor beta chains follows, all from one sample in a study of beta chain features in type 1 diabetes. Data came from immunoSEQ multiplex PCR; TCRdb stores just in-frame clones and leaves some out. The sample has hundreds of thousands of clones, 10% to 15% seen once. The specimen sequenced was naive CD4+ T cells from blood. The receptors were gathered from a man in his late teens or twenties with type 1 diabetes. CDR3s include the opening cysteine and the closing phenylalanine or tryptophan. A D gene is named only where the DNA matches it firmly. Rows give clone size only sometimes, using once, few, many, or a class for an expanded clone.

TRBJ2-1,TRBD1,TRBV7-9,-,TGTGCCAGCAGCCCACGGGGACAGGTGATAAACAATGAGCAGTTCTTC,CASSPRGQVINNEQFF
TRBJ1-5,-,TRBV6-1,-,TGTGCCAGCAACCAGAATCAGCCCCAGCATTTT,CASNQNQPQHF
TRBJ2-5,-,TRBV7-2,-,TGTGCCAGCAGCTTAGATACACGAGAGACCCAGTACTTC,CASSLDTRETQYF
TRBJ2-2,-,TRBV30,-,TGTGCCTGGAGTGTACCAGGGAGTAGCGCCGGGGAGCTGTTTTTT,CAWSVPGSSAGELFF
TRBJ1-2,-,TRBV6-5,few,TGTGCAGCTTCTGGGGAGTACTATGGCTACACCTTC,CAASGEYYGYTF
TRBJ1-1,TRBD1,TRBV10-3,-,TGTGCCATCAGCGGGACAGTGAACACTGAAGCTTTCTTT,CAISGTVNTEAFF
TRBJ2-5,-,TRBV28,-,TGTGCCAGCAGTATCCAGGACGGTTGGGTGGAGACCCAGTACTTC,CASSIQDGWVETQYF
TRBJ2-3,-,TRBV30,few,TGTGCCTGGACCTCGGGGGTTGCTACGCAGTATTTT,CAWTSGVATQYF
TRBJ2-3,TRBD2,TRBV6-5,few,TGTGCCAGCAGTCGCGCTCGGACTAGCGTTCCGAATCTGTATTTT,CASSRARTSVPNLYF
TRBJ2-7,-,TRBV29-1,-,TGCAGCGTTGAATCCGGGGTCCCGACCGACGAGCAGTACTTC,CSVESGVPTDEQYF
TRBJ1-1,-,TRBV10-3,-,TGTGCCATCAGTGAGTCGGGGCAGCGCACTGAAGCTTTCTTT,CAISESGQRTEAFF
TRBJ1-1,-,TRBV7-2,few,TGTGCCAGCACCCTGGGGATCAGTAACACTGAAGCTTTCTTT,CASTLGISNTEAFF
TRBJ2-6,-,TRBV7-6,few,TGTGCCAGCAGCTTACAGGTGGCTGGGGCCAACGTCCTGACTTTC,CASSLQVAGANVLTF
TRBJ2-6,TRBD1,TRBV5-1,-,TGCGCCAGCAGCAGGGGACAGGGGAACGTCCTGACTTTC,CASSRGQGNVLTF
TRBJ1-4,TRBD1,TRBV6-6,-,TGTGCCAGCAGTGGACGACAGGGGTTAAATGAAAAACTGTTTTTT,CASSGRQGLNEKLFF
TRBJ2-7,-,TRBV18,-,TGTGCCAGCTCACCACCGTCAGGTATGAACTACGAGCAGTACTTC,CASSPPSGMNYEQYF
TRBJ1-6,-,TRBV14,few,TGTGCCAGCAGCCAAGGTGGACGTTCACCCCTCCACTTT,CASSQGGRSPLHF
TRBJ1-2,-,TRBV4-1,few,TGCGCCAGCAGCCAAGACAGGGACCGCCTGGGTGGCTATGGCTACACCTTC,CASSQDRDRLGGYGYTF
TRBJ2-7,-,TRBV18,few,TGTGCCAGCTCATTCCCTACAGGATCCCCCTACGAGCAGTACTTC,CASSFPTGSPYEQYF
TRBJ2-7,TRBD1,TRBV7-2,few,TGTGCCAGCAGCTTAGTGTCGTTACAGGGGCTTGACGAGCAGTACTTC,CASSLVSLQGLDEQYF
TRBJ1-1,TRBD1,TRBV6-5,few,TGTGCCAGCAGCCAAACAGGGGTTCTCGGTGAAGCTTTCTTT,CASSQTGVLGEAFF
TRBJ1-2,TRBD1,TRBV2,-,TGTGCCAGCAGTGGACAGGGTGAGGGCTACACCTTC,CASSGQGEGYTF
TRBJ1-2,-,TRBV19,-,TGTGCCAGTAGTATCCCCATGGGGAGCTCTGGCTACACCTTC,CASSIPMGSSGYTF
TRBJ1-2,TRBD1,TRBV19,-,TGTGCCAGTAGTATGGTGAATGACAGGGGTGGCTACACCTTC,CASSMVNDRGGYTF
TRBJ2-7,-,TRBV30,few,TGTGCCTGGAGTGACCCGCCGGATAGGGCGCGTCGCGAGCAGTACTTC,CAWSDPPDRARREQYF